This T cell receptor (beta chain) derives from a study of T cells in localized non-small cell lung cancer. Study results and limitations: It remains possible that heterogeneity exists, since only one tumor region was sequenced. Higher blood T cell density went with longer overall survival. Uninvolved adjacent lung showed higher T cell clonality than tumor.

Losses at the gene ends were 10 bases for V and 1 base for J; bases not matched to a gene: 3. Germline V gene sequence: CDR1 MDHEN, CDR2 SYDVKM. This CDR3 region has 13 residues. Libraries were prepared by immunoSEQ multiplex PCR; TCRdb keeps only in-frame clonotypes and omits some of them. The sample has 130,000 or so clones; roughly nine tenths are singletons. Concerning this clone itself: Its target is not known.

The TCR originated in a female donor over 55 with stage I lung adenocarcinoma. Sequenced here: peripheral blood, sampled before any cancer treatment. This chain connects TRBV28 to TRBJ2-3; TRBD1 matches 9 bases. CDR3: CANRDRGTDTQYF. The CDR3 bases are TGTGCCAACCGGGACAGGGGCACAGATACGCAGTATTTT.